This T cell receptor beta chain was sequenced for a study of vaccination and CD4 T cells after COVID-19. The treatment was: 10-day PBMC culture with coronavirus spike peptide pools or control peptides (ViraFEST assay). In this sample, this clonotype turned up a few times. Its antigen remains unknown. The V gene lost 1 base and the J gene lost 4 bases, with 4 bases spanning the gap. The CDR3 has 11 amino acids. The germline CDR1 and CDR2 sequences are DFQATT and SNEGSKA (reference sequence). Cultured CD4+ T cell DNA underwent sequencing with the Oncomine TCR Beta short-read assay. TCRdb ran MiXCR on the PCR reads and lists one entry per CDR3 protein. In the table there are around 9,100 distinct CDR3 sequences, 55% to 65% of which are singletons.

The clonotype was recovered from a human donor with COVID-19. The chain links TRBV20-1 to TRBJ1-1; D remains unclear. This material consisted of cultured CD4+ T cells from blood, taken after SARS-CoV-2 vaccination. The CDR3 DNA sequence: TGCAGTGCTAGAGCAACCACTGAAGCTTTCTTT. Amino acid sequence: CSARATTEAFF.